Sequencing of this T cell receptor (beta chain) was carried out in a study of shared clonotypes between healthy human individuals. General observations from the study: It was the non-shared clonotypes that had lower generation probabilities than clonotypes shared by all four donors.

The J segment lost 5 bases and the V segment lost 8 bases, leaving 8 bases of the junction unmatched. CDR3 length equals 13 residues. The V gene's germline CDR1 is MNHEY and CDR2 SVGAGI. Sorted-subset replicate PCR reactions contained roughly 190 ng DNA, corresponding to tens of thousands of T cell genomes. Produced via immunoSEQ multiplex PCR; TCRdb's table is partial and in-frame only. The data show some 1.1 million clones, 70% to 80% seen once. As to this clone: Its target is unknown.

Sample: memory CD4+ T cells from PBMCs. Sample subset: CD45RA-negative fraction. V and J are TRBV6-5 and TRBJ1-1; 7 positions agree with TRBD1. The clonotype originates from a man aged 18 to 35 in good health. Some clones in this sample may be carry-over from other donors' samples. CDR3 sequence reads: CASRDSGGTEAFF. In DNA, the CDR3 is TGTGCCAGCCGGGACAGCGGAGGGACTGAAGCTTTCTTT.